One sample yielded the 14 T cell receptor beta chains listed below, sequenced in a study of T cell repertoires in cytomegalovirus infection. TCRdb fed the reads into MiXCR, producing one record per CDR3 protein. The data show hundreds of thousands of distinct CDR3 sequences, around 32% seen once. No antigen has been identified for these receptors. The input for sequencing was cultured PBMCs, taken from culture after CMV antigen stimulation. The receptors come from a human donor in good health (CMV status not recorded). Some clones in this sample may be carry-over from other donors' samples.

This clonotype was recorded at least ten times. The rearrangement uses TRBV7-8 and TRBJ1-1; weak D call: TRBD1 (5 bases). This CDR3 region has 14 residues. Trimming shortened V by 4 bases and J by 1 base, and 10 bases separated the two germline ends. Germline CDR1 is SGHVS and CDR2 is FQNEAQ. The CDR3 nucleotides read TGTGCCAGCAGCTCAATCGGGGGGAACACTGAAGCTTTCTTT. It specifies CASSSIGGNTEAFF.

This clonotype has a handful of counts. V gene TRBV7-8 combines with J gene TRBJ2-7; no definite D call. The V and J ends lost 5 bases and 4 bases respectively, with 12 bases between them. CDR1 SGHVS and CDR2 FQNEAQ come from the germline V gene. This CDR3 region has 13 residues. The CDR3 protein is CASSRRVGYEQYF. The CDR3 region has the DNA TGTGCCAGCAGCCGAAGGGTTGGTTACGAGCAGTACTTC.

This clonotype was detected a few times. This rearrangement joins TRBV11-2 to TRBJ1-5, with D hard to call. Germline CDR1 and CDR2: SGHAT and FQNNGV. CDR3 length: 15 residues. Trimming removed 1 base from V and 2 bases from J, with 9 bases in between. The CDR3 sequence is CASSLGADRNQPQHF. CDR3 in DNA: TGTGCCAGCAGCTTAGGGGCAGACCGCAATCAGCCCCAGCATTTT.

This clonotype was observed a few times. J is TRBJ2-6 and V is TRBV12-3 or TRBV12-4, with 10 bases that match TRBD1. The V gene end was trimmed by 7 bases and the J gene end by 0 bases; junction bases not matched to a gene: 9. The CDR3 has 18 residues. The CDR3 here is CASNPRQGANSGANVLTF. The CDR3 nucleotides are TGTGCCAGCAACCCAAGACAGGGGGCCAACTCTGGGGCCAACGTCCTGACTTTC.

This clonotype was counted ten times or more. The CDR3 spells CASSRDRLSTGELFF. CDR3 nucleotide sequence: TGTGCCAGCAGCCGAGACAGGTTAAGCACCGGGGAGCTGTTTTTT. The V call is TRBV11-2, the J call TRBJ2-2, with D possibly TRBD1 on 6 matching bases. V was shortened by 5 bases and J by 4 bases, with 14 bases between the two germline ends. Germline CDR1 and CDR2: SGHAT and FQNNGV. The CDR3 extends over 15 amino acids.

The sample holds a few counts of this clonotype. The chain couples TRBV20-1 to TRBJ2-1; no reliable D call. The CDR3 is 16 residues long. Deletions cut 0 bases from V and 2 bases from J, with 14 bases between. Germline V gene sequence: CDR1 DFQATT, CDR2 SNEGSKA (reference sequence). As DNA, the CDR3 is TGCAGTGCTAGAGATAAGACTCCCTCACCCTACAATGAGCAGTTCTTC. It specifies CSARDKTPSPYNEQFF.

This chain uses TRBV7-9 with TRBJ2-7; possibly TRBD2 for D (5 bases). Per germline, CDR1 SEHNR and CDR2 FQNEAQ (reference sequence). V lost 7 bases, J lost 7 bases, and 11 bases lay in between. The CDR3 contains 11 residues. The CDR3: CASTIRGEQYF. The CDR3 coding sequence is TGTGCCAGCACCATACGCGGGGAGCAGTACTTC. Full variable domain (rest looked up from reference TRBV7-9 and TRBJ2-7): DTGVSQNPRHKITKRGQNVTFRCDPISEHNRLYWYRQTLGQGPEFLTYFQNEAQLEKSRLLSDRFSAERPKGSFSTLEIQRTEQGDSAMYLCASTIRGEQYFGPGTRLTVT.

The chain links TRBV3-1 to TRBJ1-1; unclear D gene. V shed 4 bases and J shed 1 base, with 7 bases lying between them. CDR3 length: 13 amino acids. Germline-derived CDR1 and CDR2 are LGHDT and YNNKEL (reference sequence). In DNA, the CDR3 is TGTGCCAGCAGCCGACGACCGAACACTGAAGCTTTCTTT. Translated, it gives CASSRRPNTEAFF.

Written as DNA, the CDR3 is TGCAGTGCTAGGAAGGGACCAGCTAACTATGGCTACACCTTC. As protein: CSARKGPANYGYTF. The chain links TRBV20-1 to TRBJ1-2, with a tentative D call TRBD1 (5 bases). CDR3 length equals 14 residues. Germline CDR1 reads DFQATT; CDR2 reads SNEGSKA (reference sequence). Trimming cost V 3 bases and J 0 bases, with 11 bases left between them.

The table lists this clonotype with many counts. This sequence joins TRBV7-2 and TRBJ1-1; 7 nucleotides agree with TRBD1. Unmatched junction bases numbered 5, after V lost 8 bases and J lost 2 bases. The germline CDR1 and CDR2 sequences are SGHTA and FQGNSA. CDR3 length: 13 residues. CDR3 sequence reads: CASRQGPNTEAFF. The CDR3 nucleotides are TGTGCCAGCCGACAGGGACCCAACACTGAAGCTTTCTTT. Together with reference TRBV7-2 and TRBJ1-1, the CDR3 gives the full variable domain: GAGVSQSPSNKVTEKGKDVELRCDPISGHTALYWYRQSLGQGLEFLIYFQGNSAPDKSGLPSDRFSAERTGGSVSTLTIQRTQQEDSAVYLCASRQGPNTEAFFGQGTRLTVV.

The V and J genes are TRBV19 and TRBJ2-2; tentatively, D is TRBD1 or TRBD2 (5 bases each). Per germline, CDR1 LNHDA and CDR2 SQIVND (reference sequence). This CDR3 contains 16 residues. V lost 7 bases and J lost 0, with 15 bases in between. The CDR3 nucleotides are TGTGCCAGTACCCTATGGGGGTTCGCGAACACCGGGGAGCTGTTTTTT. Translation: CASTLWGFANTGELFF.

This clonotype has ten or more counts. The chain uses TRBV7-8 and TRBJ1-1; maybe TRBD1 (5 bases). CDR1 and CDR2 (germline): SGHVS, FQNEAQ. This CDR3 contains 16 residues. Trimming removed 0 bases from V and 0 bases from J, with 11 bases in between. CDR3 loop: CASSLANRLVNTEAFF. The CDR3 DNA reads as TGTGCCAGCAGCTTAGCTAACAGGCTCGTGAACACTGAAGCTTTCTTT.

This chain uses TRBV2 with TRBJ2-2; D gene ambiguous. The CDR3 runs 13 residues. The V end was cut by 7 bases, the J end by 1 base, with 7 bases between. CDR1 and CDR2 from the germline V gene are SNHLY and FYNNEI. CDR3 nucleotides: TGTGCCAGCAATTTGGAGAACACCGGGGAGCTGTTTTTT. As protein: CASNLENTGELFF.

The rearrangement uses TRBV7-4 and TRBJ2-4, with 7 bases aligning to TRBD1. This CDR3 comprises 15 residues. CDR1 and CDR2 from the germline V gene are SGHVT and SQSDAQ. V gave up 5 bases and J gave up 2 bases; unmatched junction bases: 6. The CDR3 spells CASSPGQATKNIQYF. The CDR3 bases are TGTGCCAGCAGCCCCGGACAGGCCACCAAAAACATTCAGTACTTC.